The 18 T cell receptor beta chains presented below share a single source sample, sequenced in a study of identical twins. TCRdb itself ran the 5' RACE reads through MiXCR, one entry per CDR3 protein. The sample carries roughly 770,000 distinct CDR3 sequences, 18% recorded once. These records were also assigned to another study, of T cells expressing NK-cell markers.

The sequenced sample consisted of PBMCs. The receptors were gathered from a woman between 18 and 30 years old in good health.

This clonotype was picked up a small number of times. V and J are TRBV6-4 and TRBJ1-5; D is undetermined. Trimming shortened V by 5 bases and J by 6 bases, and 11 bases separated the two germline ends. The germline V gene has CDR1 MRHNA and CDR2 SNTAGT. This CDR3 has 13 residues. CDR3 protein: CASSTEDGQPQHF. The CDR3 DNA reads TGTGCCAGCAGTACCGAAGATGGTCAGCCCCAGCATTTT.

This clonotype has more than one count but fewer than ten. The gene calls are TRBV11-2 and TRBJ2-5; D gene ambiguous. V gave up 2 bases and J gave up 0 bases, with 4 bases separating them. Germline V lookup: CDR1 SGHAT, CDR2 FQNNGV. The CDR3 runs 13 residues. The CDR3 here is CASSLNHQETQYF. The CDR3 DNA reads TGTGCCAGCAGCTTAAACCACCAAGAGACCCAGTACTTC.

The rearrangement joins TRBV29-1 to TRBJ1-2; TRBD1 aligns across 8 bases. The V gene end was trimmed by 6 bases and the J gene end by 4 bases; junction bases not matched to a gene: 7. This CDR3 comprises 13 residues. The V gene's germline CDR1 is SQVTM and CDR2 ANQGSEA. In DNA form, the CDR3 reads TGCAGCGTGCAAACCACAGGGGGCTATGGCTACACCTTC. Translated: CSVQTTGGYGYTF.

The chain has TRBV7-9 and TRBJ1-4; 9 nucleotides match TRBD1. Germline lookup yields CDR1 SEHNR and CDR2 FQNEAQ (reference sequence). The CDR3 runs to 14 residues. Trimming at V came to 5 bases and at J to 5 bases, leaving 3 bases not matched to a gene. The CDR3 region has the DNA TGTGCCAGCAGCCCGGGGACAGGGAATGAAAAACTGTTTTTT. It is translated as CASSPGTGNEKLFF.

The V gene is TRBV12-3 or TRBV12-4, the J gene TRBJ1-1, with a weak D call TRBD1 (5 bases). CDR3 size: 13 residues. The V and J ends lost 5 bases and 11 bases respectively, with 18 bases between them. The CDR3: CASSQQGHLRAFF. For the CDR3, the DNA is TGTGCCAGCAGTCAACAAGGACATTTACGGGCTTTCTTT.

This clonotype was counted at least ten times. The rearrangement uses TRBV12-3 or TRBV12-4 and TRBJ2-2; TRBD2 is a possible D gene (5 bases). The CDR3 is 14 amino acids. V lost 1 base and J lost 5, with 8 bases in between. CDR3 nucleotides: TGTGCCAGCAGTTTAGGGACTGGAACCGGGGAGCTGTTTTTT. It yields the protein CASSLGTGTGELFF.

This clonotype was detected many times. This chain uses TRBV20-1 with TRBJ2-1; D gene ambiguous. The CDR3 covers 14 residues. CDR1 and CDR2 from the germline V gene are DFQATT and SNEGSKA (reference sequence). Trimming took off 0 bases at V and 8 bases at J, with 14 bases between the two ends. Written as DNA, the CDR3 is TGCAGTGCTAGAGATAGAAGTAACAAACATGAGCAGTTCTTC. Translation: CSARDRSNKHEQFF.

The chain has TRBV5-1 and TRBJ1-5; D is uncertain. V was cut by 7 bases and J by 0 bases, with 14 bases left in between. CDR1 SGHRS and CDR2 YFSETQ come from the germline V gene. This CDR3 is built from 15 residues. The CDR3 region is CASPGHRYSNQPQHF. CDR3 in DNA: TGCGCCAGCCCGGGCCACAGATATAGCAATCAGCCCCAGCATTTT.

As regards this clonotype: One junction end does not reproduce the germline sequence, and a read error may be involved. The rearrangement joins TRBV9 to TRBJ2-1; D is ambiguous. CDR1 and CDR2 from the germline V gene are SGDLS and YYNGEE. The CDR3 is 15 residues long. The CDR3 nucleotides are TGTGCCAGCAGCCCTTACACCACCACCTACAATGGGCAGTTCTTC. Amino acid sequence: CASSPYTTTYNGQFF.

The sample holds a few counts of this clonotype. The V call is TRBV7-9, the J call TRBJ2-7, with 10 bases aligning to TRBD2. Per germline, CDR1 SEHNR and CDR2 FQNEAQ (reference sequence). CDR3 length: 16 amino acids. V was clipped by 0 bases and J by 5 bases; unmatched bases: 7. The CDR3 spells CASSLALAGVYNEQYF. In nucleotides, the CDR3 is TGTGCCAGCAGCTTAGCGCTAGCGGGAGTTTACAACGAGCAGTACTTC.

The V gene is TRBV20-1, the J gene TRBJ2-2; 8 nucleotides agree with TRBD2. The CDR3 is 17 residues long. Trimming removed 0 bases from V and 0 bases from J; junction bases left unmatched: 6. Germline CDR1 DFQATT, CDR2 SNEGSKA (reference sequence). CDR3 DNA sequence: TGCAGTGCTAGAGATGTAATAGCGGGGACGAACACCGGGGAGCTGTTTTTT. Amino acid sequence: CSARDVIAGTNTGELFF.

There are a few counts of this clonotype. V gene TRBV7-6 combines with J gene TRBJ1-1; 7 bases are a match to TRBD1. V dropped 5 bases and J dropped 5; count of bases not matched to a gene: 8. CDR1 and CDR2 from the germline V gene are SGHVS and FNYEAQ. The CDR3 totals 14 residues. In nucleotides, the CDR3 is TGTGCCAGCAGCCCGGTACCAGGGGGAACTGAAGCTTTCTTT. Residues: CASSPVPGGTEAFF.

The V call is TRBV12-3 or TRBV12-4, the J call TRBJ1-1; 12 nucleotides align to TRBD1. Germline trimming cut 5 bases from V and 11 bases from J; bases unmatched to any gene: 6. The CDR3 loop spans 13 amino acids. Written as DNA, the CDR3 is TGTGCCAGCAGTCGGGGACAGGGGGCTGTCGCTTTCTTT. Its translation: CASSRGQGAVAFF.

J is TRBJ2-2 and V is TRBV29-1; D is uncertain. Germline CDR1 and CDR2: SQVTM and ANQGSEA. The CDR3 covers 10 residues. V was cut by 5 bases and J by 6 bases, with 4 bases left in between. The CDR3 is CSVFSGELFF. The CDR3 DNA reads as TGCAGCGTTTTCTCCGGGGAGCTGTTTTTT.

The CDR3 DNA sequence: TGTGCCAGCAAGATTACAGGGCGCCTCTCCTACGAGCAGTACTTC. It encodes CASKITGRLSYEQYF. J is TRBJ2-7 and V is TRBV2; weak D call: TRBD1 (6 bases). The CDR3 spans 15 residues. Between the trimmed V and J ends, which lost 7 bases and 0 bases, there was a span of 16 bases. Germline-derived CDR1 and CDR2 are SNHLY and FYNNEI.

The rearrangement joins TRBV5-1 to TRBJ2-2; D not resolved. V gave up 4 bases and J gave up 6 bases, with 16 bases separating them. This CDR3 contains 15 residues. Germline V gene lookup returns CDR1 SGHRS and CDR2 YFSETQ. CDR3 in amino acids: CASSVDLGYAGELFF. The CDR3 DNA sequence: TGCGCCAGCAGCGTCGACTTGGGTTATGCCGGGGAGCTGTTTTTT.

The chain carries TRBV20-1 and TRBJ1-4; D is unclear. The CDR3 runs to 10 residues. The V end lost 5 bases, the J end lost 4 bases, and 2 bases lay between the germline ends. The germline CDR1 and CDR2 sequences are DFQATT and SNEGSKA (reference sequence). The CDR3 spells CSAVNEKLFF. The DNA for the CDR3 is TGCAGTGCTGTTAATGAAAAACTGTTTTTT.

The genes are TRBV7-2 and TRBJ1-3; D is undetermined. Germline CDR1 reads SGHTA; CDR2 reads FQGNSA. Trimming took off 4 bases at V and 1 base at J, with 11 bases between the two ends. This CDR3 has 15 residues. CDR3 sequence reads: CASSWYGESGNTIYF. CDR3 DNA sequence: TGTGCCAGCAGCTGGTACGGGGAATCTGGAAACACCATATATTTT.